Presented here are 17 T cell receptor beta chains from one specimen sequenced in a study of Ad26.COV2.S vaccination and SARS-CoV-2 variants. Treatment described: 15 to 20 received Ad26.COV2.S at low or high dose, single or two shots; 5 received placebo; per-sample allocation not given. Material that was analyzed had been drawn on day 63 after the first vaccine or placebo injection. This table comes from immunoSEQ multiplex PCR, and its TCRdb copy is limited to in-frame clones, with some not included. The repertoire has some 270,000 clones, approximately 90% of them found once; the top ten carry 2.5% to 3.5%. This specimen consisted of peripheral blood, obtained in a trial of Ad26.COV2.S vaccine versus placebo. All receptors come from a person aged 18-60 years who received the Ad26.COV2.S COVID-19 vaccine or a placebo.

The gene calls are TRBV5-8 and TRBJ2-3; the match to TRBD2 covers 8 bases. CDR1 SGHTS and CDR2 YDEGEE come from the germline V gene. Trimming took 2 bases from V and 2 from J; bases not matched to a gene: 1. The CDR3 contains 14 residues. The DNA of the CDR3 is TGTGCCAGCAGCTTTAGCGGGGACACAGATACGCAGTATTTT. Translating it yields CASSFSGDTDTQYF. Full variable domain (rest looked up from reference TRBV5-8 and TRBJ2-3): EAGVTQSPTHLIKTRGQQATLRCSPISGHTSVYWYQQALGLGLQFLLWYDEGEERNRGNFPPRFSGRQFPNYSSELNVNALELEDSALYLCASSFSGDTDTQYFGPGTRLTVL.

The V call is TRBV19, the J call TRBJ1-3; 9 bases match TRBD1. V shed 5 bases and J 2 bases; nucleotides not matched to a gene: 7. Germline V gene sequence: CDR1 LNHDA, CDR2 SQIVND (reference sequence). The CDR3 has 16 amino acids. The CDR3 region has the DNA TGTGCCAGTAGTCGGATTGGACAGGGGACTGGAAACACCATATATTTT. It yields the protein CASSRIGQGTGNTIYF.

The chain has TRBV24-1 and TRBJ2-5, with TRBD2 matching 10 bases. The CDR3 is 15 residues long. The germline V gene encodes CDR1 KGHDR and CDR2 SFDVKD. The V gene end was trimmed by 3 bases and the J gene end by 5 bases; junction bases not matched to a gene: 5. CDR3 region: CATSDSGRAGETQYF. CDR3 sequence (DNA): TGTGCCACCAGTGATAGCGGGAGGGCCGGGGAGACCCAGTACTTC.

The rearrangement joins TRBV11-3 to TRBJ2-1, with 10 bases aligning to TRBD2. The CDR3 runs 16 residues. The germline V gene has CDR1 SGHNT and CDR2 YENEEA. The V segment lost 0 bases and the J segment 1 base; nucleotides outside the gene matches: 0. The CDR3 here is CASSLEAGGSYNEQFF. CDR3 DNA sequence: TGTGCCAGCAGCTTAGAAGCGGGAGGGTCCTACAATGAGCAGTTCTTC.

V usage is TRBV15 and J usage is TRBJ2-5; 9 bases agree with TRBD1. Germline CDR1 reads LNHNV; CDR2 reads YYDKDF (reference sequence). The CDR3 runs to 15 residues. Trimming at V came to 1 base and at J to 5 bases, leaving 5 bases not matched to a gene. CDR3 region: CATSRGTGGAETQYF. CDR3 coding DNA: TGTGCCACCAGCAGAGGCACAGGGGGCGCGGAGACCCAGTACTTC.

The V call is TRBV20-1, the J call TRBJ2-7; D unresolved. The V end lost 7 bases, the J end lost 5 bases, and 12 bases lay between the germline ends. The germline gives CDR1 DFQATT, CDR2 SNEGSKA (reference sequence). The CDR3 has 11 amino acids. The CDR3 DNA reads TGCAGTGTAGGAACGGGCGACGAGCAGTACGTC. This sequence encodes CSVGTGDEQYV.

Here the CDR3 reads CASSVGLTQEQFF. The CDR3 DNA reads as TGTGCCAGCAGCGTAGGACTTACCCAAGAGCAGTTCTTC. The V and J genes are TRBV9 and TRBJ2-1, with D unclear. The germline V and J ends were trimmed by 0 bases and 10 bases, with 11 bases remaining between them. This CDR3 is built from 13 residues. Germline lookup yields CDR1 SGDLS and CDR2 YYNGEE.

This chain joins TRBV5-5 and TRBJ1-2; D is unclear. The germline V and J ends were trimmed by 2 bases and 2 bases, with 7 bases remaining between them. Germline lookup yields CDR1 SGHKS and CDR2 YYEKEE (reference sequence). CDR3 length equals 13 residues. The CDR3 DNA follows: TGTGCCAGCAGCTTAACAGAGAACTATGGCTACACCTTC. Residues: CASSLTENYGYTF.

The chain couples TRBV2 to TRBJ1-2, with a weak D call TRBD1 (5 bases). Trimming shortened V by 5 bases and J by 8 bases, and 21 bases separated the two germline ends. Germline CDR1 reads SNHLY; CDR2 reads FYNNEI. The CDR3 contains 15 residues. This chain's CDR3 is CASSPGGSAREGYTF. The CDR3 DNA reads TGTGCCAGCAGTCCCGGGGGGTCCGCGAGAGAGGGCTACACCTTC.

The chain uses TRBV15 and TRBJ2-1, with D possibly called TRBD1 or TRBD2 (5 bases each). This CDR3 contains 15 residues. V was trimmed by 4 bases and J by 7 bases, leaving 17 bases between them. Germline CDR1 LNHNV, CDR2 YYDKDF (reference sequence). DNA for the CDR3: TGTGCCACCAGCAAAGGGACGGAGTGGGGTAATGAGCAGTTCTTC. Residues: CATSKGTEWGNEQFF.

The rearrangement joins TRBV9 to TRBJ2-3; D may be TRBD1 (7 bases). Trimming cost V 4 bases and J 0 bases, with 15 bases left between them. Germline V gene lookup returns CDR1 SGDLS and CDR2 YYNGEE. The CDR3 is 16 residues long. The CDR3 nucleotides read TGTGCCAGCAGCCCAGGAGGGACAGTTAGCACAGATACGCAGTATTTT. Residues: CASSPGGTVSTDTQYF.

The gene calls are TRBV7-2 and TRBJ2-3; D is possibly TRBD2 (5 bases). CDR3 size: 16 residues. Trimming took off 0 bases at V and 1 base at J, with 11 bases between the two ends. From germline, CDR1 is SGHTA and CDR2 FQGNSA. Written as DNA, the CDR3 is TGTGCCAGCAGCTTAGCGGGAGTGAGGGGCACAGATACGCAGTATTTT. Its translation is CASSLAGVRGTDTQYF.

The V call is TRBV7-8, the J call TRBJ2-3, with 13 bases fitting TRBD2. CDR3 size: 16 residues. Trimming removed 5 bases from V and 6 bases from J; junction bases left unmatched: 8. Looked up from germline, CDR1 is SGHVS and CDR2 is FQNEAQ. This chain's CDR3 is CASSIGLAGAGDTQYF. Written as DNA, the CDR3 is TGTGCCAGCAGCATCGGACTAGCGGGAGCGGGGGATACGCAGTATTTT.

The table lists this clone with a count of one. V is TRBV29-1 and J is TRBJ2-7; unclear D gene. CDR1 SQVTM and CDR2 ANQGSEA come from the germline V gene. The CDR3 is made up of 12 amino acids. V lost 4 bases and J lost 0, with 7 bases in between. The CDR3 region is CSVAKSSYEQYF. The DNA of the CDR3 is TGCAGCGTTGCAAAGAGCTCCTACGAGCAGTACTTC.

The genes are TRBV9 and TRBJ2-7; weak D call: TRBD1 (5 bases). Germline CDR1 SGDLS, CDR2 YYNGEE. This CDR3 has 15 residues. Trimming took off 4 bases at V and 4 bases at J, with 18 bases between the two ends. CDR3 coding DNA: TGTGCCAGCAGCCCCAAAGACAGTTTCGGATACGAGCAGTACTTC. Translating it yields CASSPKDSFGYEQYF.

The chain carries TRBV4-2 and TRBJ2-1, with 14 bases identical to TRBD2. The CDR3 is made up of 19 amino acids. J was trimmed by 5 bases and V by 1 base; bases with no gene match: 10. Per germline, CDR1 LGHNA and CDR2 YNFKEQ. CDR3 DNA sequence: TGTGCCAGCAGCCAAGGGGGGACTAGCGGGGGCCCGTGGAACAATGAGCAGTTCTTC. Translating it yields CASSQGGTSGGPWNNEQFF.

Details on this clone: The conserved phenylalanine or tryptophan normally closing the CDR3 is absent here, so this likely arose from a read error. The limits of the CDR3 on the DNA are not certain, so only TCRdb's listed CDR3 is given. V is TRBV9 and J is TRBJ2-7. CDR1 and CDR2 from the germline V gene are SGDLS and YYNGEE. The CDR3 is made up of 9 amino acids, end residues included. CDR3 loop: CASSVGRAP.